This T cell receptor beta chain stems from a study of cytomegalovirus exposure and HLA in healthy donors. The overall study: A prior analysis found roughly 110 million unique TCR beta sequences from about 179 million T cells.

The study ran its PCR with 60 Vbeta and 13 Jbeta primers. The repertoire was sequenced with immunoSEQ multiplex PCR; TCRdb's copy has only in-frame clones and lacks some. This table holds about 160,000 clones, around four fifths found once. This clone was found a few times. These donors counted as nominally healthy when sampled, but unrecorded immune exposures were likely. The CDR3 covers 15 residues. Losses at the gene ends were 4 bases for V and 4 bases for J; bases not matched to a gene: 9. CDR1 SGHDT and CDR2 YYEEEE come from the germline V gene. The sequencing input was PBMCs. The V call is TRBV5-6, the J call TRBJ2-7; 9 bases agree with TRBD1. The receptor comes from a female donor in good health and CMV-seronegative. In DNA, the CDR3 is TGTGCCAGCAGCCTAGGGACAGGGAAGCGGTACGAGCAGTACTTC. Protein: CASSLGTGKRYEQYF.